The rows below give T cell receptor beta chains drawn from one sample of a study of graft-versus-host responses after intestinal transplantation. Profiling relied on immunoSEQ multiplex PCR, and the TCRdb table lists in-frame clones only, not all of them. The sample lists 90,000 to 120,000 clones; approximately 88% were seen once. Antigen specificity for these receptors is unknown. The sample here was unstimulated CD4+ T cells sorted from spleen or lymph node cells, taken before transplant. These receptors were obtained from a human donor who was the organ donor for an intestinal transplant. CDR3s include the opening cysteine and the closing phenylalanine or tryptophan. D genes are given only for firm matches. Only part of the rows carry a size: once, few, many, or a class if the clone is expanded.

J,V,size,D,DNA,CDR3
TRBJ1-3,TRBV19,-,TRBD1,TGTGCCAGTAGTATAAATACAGGGGCTGGAAACACCATATATTTT,CASSINTGAGNTIYF
TRBJ2-5,TRBV2,-,TRBD1,TGTGCCAGCTCTAAGACAGGGGGGGCCGTGTACCAAGAGACCCAGTACTTC,CASSKTGGAVYQETQYF
TRBJ1-1,TRBV7-3,-,-,TGTGCCAGCAGCCAACAGGGTTGGAACACTGAAGCTTTCTTT,CASSQQGWNTEAFF
TRBJ2-1,TRBV6-6,-,TRBD1,TGTGCCAGCAGTTACAGGGGACAGGGTGGCAATGAGCAGTTCTTC,CASSYRGQGGNEQFF
TRBJ1-5,TRBV7-2,-,-,TGTGCCAGCAGCCCTTCGGTGACAGAACACAATCAGCCCCAGCATTTT,CASSPSVTEHNQPQHF
TRBJ2-4,TRBV30,-,-,TGTGCCTGGAGTTTAGACTACCCCTCCAAAAACATTCAGTACTTC,CAWSLDYPSKNIQYF
TRBJ1-2,TRBV6-1,few,-,TGTGCCAGCAGTGGGAGACCCAACGACTATGGCTACACCTTC,CASSGRPNDYGYTF
TRBJ2-7,TRBV5-1,-,-,TGCGCCAGCCGGACAGACATACCTACCTCCTACGAGCAGTACTTC,CASRTDIPTSYEQYF
TRBJ2-5,TRBV18,-,-,TGTGCCAGCTCACCACTACGCGACCTTAAGCAAGAGACCCAGTACTTC,CASSPLRDLKQETQYF
TRBJ2-1,TRBV27,-,TRBD2,TGTGCCAGCAGTAAAGAGGGGACTAGCGGGGGGGCCGATGAGCAGTTCTTC,CASSKEGTSGGADEQFF
TRBJ1-2,TRBV10-3,-,TRBD1,TGTGCCATCAGTGCTACAGGGGGCTATGGCTACACCTTC,CAISATGGYGYTF
TRBJ1-2,TRBV28,-,-,TGTGCCAGCAGTTTATGGGGGGTAACCGATCACGGCTACACCTTC,CASSLWGVTDHGYTF
TRBJ2-6,TRBV7-6,-,-,TGTGCCAGCAGCTTCCTTAGCAGAGAGAGCTCTGGGGCCAACGTCCTGACTTTC,CASSFLSRESSGANVLTF
TRBJ1-5,TRBV6-1,-,TRBD1,TGTGCCAGCAGTGAAGCATGGGACAGCTATAGCAATCAGCCCCAGCATTTT,CASSEAWDSYSNQPQHF
TRBJ1-2,TRBV7-9,-,-,TGTGCCAGCAGCTCAGGAAGTGGAGAATTAGCTAACTATGGCTACACCTTC,CASSSGSGELANYGYTF
TRBJ2-7,TRBV4-1,-,TRBD2,TGCGCCAGCAGCCTAGATTACCTCGGGGAGGGTACCTACGAGCAGTACTTC,CASSLDYLGEGTYEQYF
TRBJ1-2,TRBV10-2,-,TRBD1,TGCGCCAGCAGTGAGCCGACCCCGACAGGGGCTAAGGCGAGGGGCTACACCTTC,CASSEPTPTGAKARGYTF
TRBJ2-5,TRBV30,once,-,TGTGCCTGGAGTGTTACAGGGTCCGAGACCCAGTACTTC,CAWSVTGSETQYF
TRBJ1-2,TRBV6-1,-,-,TGTGCCAGCAGTGAAGACGGGCTTAGGGGGGCGAGCTATGGCTACACCTTC,CASSEDGLRGASYGYTF
TRBJ1-3,TRBV11-1,-,-,TGTGCCAGCAGCTTCAGCTCTGGAAACACCATATATTTT,CASSFSSGNTIYF
TRBJ1-2,TRBV18,-,-,TGTGCCAGCTCACCAGGGACCGAGAACTATGGCTACACCTTC,CASSPGTENYGYTF